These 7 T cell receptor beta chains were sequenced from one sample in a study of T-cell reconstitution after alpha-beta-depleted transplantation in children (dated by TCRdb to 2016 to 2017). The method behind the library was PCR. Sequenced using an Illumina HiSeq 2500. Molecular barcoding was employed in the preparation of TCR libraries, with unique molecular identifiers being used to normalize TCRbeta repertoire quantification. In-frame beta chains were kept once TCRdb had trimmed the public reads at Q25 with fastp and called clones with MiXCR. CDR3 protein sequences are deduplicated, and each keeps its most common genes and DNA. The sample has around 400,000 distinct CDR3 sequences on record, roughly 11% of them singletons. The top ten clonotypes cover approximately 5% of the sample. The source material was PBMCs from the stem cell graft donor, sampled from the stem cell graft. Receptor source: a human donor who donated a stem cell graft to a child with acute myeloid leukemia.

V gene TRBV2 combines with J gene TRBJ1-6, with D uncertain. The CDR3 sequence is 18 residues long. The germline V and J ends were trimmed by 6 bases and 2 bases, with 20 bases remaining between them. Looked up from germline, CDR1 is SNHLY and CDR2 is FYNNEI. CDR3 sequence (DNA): TGTGCCAGCAGCGAGGGAGGATTATTCAGCACCTATAATTCACCCCTCCACTTT. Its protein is CASSEGGLFSTYNSPLHF. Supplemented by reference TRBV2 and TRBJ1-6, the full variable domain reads EPEVTQTPSHQVTQMGQEVILRCVPISNHLYFYWYRQILGQKVEFLVSFYNNEISEKSEIFDDQFSVERPDGSNFTLKIRSTKLEDSAMYFCASSEGGLFSTYNSPLHFGNGTRLTVT.

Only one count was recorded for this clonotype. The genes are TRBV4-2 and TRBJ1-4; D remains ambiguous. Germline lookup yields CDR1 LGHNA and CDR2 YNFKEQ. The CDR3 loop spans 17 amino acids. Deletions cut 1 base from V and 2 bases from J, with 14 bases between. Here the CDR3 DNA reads TGTGCCAGCAGCCAAGGAACATCACAGAGGACTAATGAAAAACTGTTTTTT. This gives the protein CASSQGTSQRTNEKLFF.

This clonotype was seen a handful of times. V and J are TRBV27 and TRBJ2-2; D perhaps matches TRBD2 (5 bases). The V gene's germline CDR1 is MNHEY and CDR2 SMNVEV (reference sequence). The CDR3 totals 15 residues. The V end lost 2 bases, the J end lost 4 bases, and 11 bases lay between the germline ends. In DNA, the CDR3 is TGTGCCAGCAGTTTAGTGAGGGTGTCCACCGGGGAGCTGTTTTTT. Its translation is CASSLVRVSTGELFF.

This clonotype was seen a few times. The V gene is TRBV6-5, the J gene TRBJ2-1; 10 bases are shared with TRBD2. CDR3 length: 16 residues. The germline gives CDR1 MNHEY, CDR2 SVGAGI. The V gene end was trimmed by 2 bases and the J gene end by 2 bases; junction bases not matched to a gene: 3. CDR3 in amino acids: CASSYRTSGPYNEQFF. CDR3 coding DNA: TGTGCCAGCAGTTACCGGACTAGCGGTCCCTACAATGAGCAGTTCTTC.

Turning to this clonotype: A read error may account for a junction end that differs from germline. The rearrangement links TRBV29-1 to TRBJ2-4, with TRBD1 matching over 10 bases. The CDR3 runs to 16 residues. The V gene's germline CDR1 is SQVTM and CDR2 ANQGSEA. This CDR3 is CSVVKGQGMVKNMQYF. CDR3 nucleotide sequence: TGCAGCGTTGTTAAGGGACAGGGGATGGTCAAAAACATGCAGTACTTC.

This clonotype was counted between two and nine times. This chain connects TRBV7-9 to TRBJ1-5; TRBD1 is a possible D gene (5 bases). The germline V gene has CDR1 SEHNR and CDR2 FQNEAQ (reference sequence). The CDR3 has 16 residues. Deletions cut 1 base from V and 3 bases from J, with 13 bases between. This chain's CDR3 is CASSLGAWGINQPQHF. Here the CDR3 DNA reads TGTGCCAGCAGCTTAGGAGCGTGGGGGATCAATCAGCCCCAGCATTTT.

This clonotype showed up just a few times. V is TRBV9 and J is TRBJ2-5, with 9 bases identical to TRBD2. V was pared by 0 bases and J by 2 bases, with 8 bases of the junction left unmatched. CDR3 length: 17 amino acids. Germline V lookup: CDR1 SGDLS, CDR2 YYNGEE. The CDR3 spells CASSVGALTSGQETQYF. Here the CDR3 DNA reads TGTGCCAGCAGCGTAGGGGCCCTTACTAGCGGGCAAGAGACCCAGTACTTC.